This TCR beta chain was profiled in a study of blood T cell repertoires in COVID-19. For the study at large: Acute and convalescent COVID-19 specimens originated in the United States, Italy and Spain. T cells, B-cell-depleted T cells, or PBMCs provided the cDNA or gDNA that served as material.

Per the study methods: Scientists estimated how many nucleated cells there were by amplifying reference gene primers. Libraries were prepared by immunoSEQ multiplex PCR; TCRdb keeps only in-frame clonotypes and omits some of them. That table gives V, J and clone size, and the DNA gave D and trimming. This table holds 50,000 to 75,000 clones, roughly 87% found once. The CDR3 sequence is 14 residues long. The germline V gene has CDR1 SGHTA and CDR2 FQGNSA. The trim removed 5 bases at V and 4 bases at J, leaving 4 bases unmatched. The chain joins TRBV7-2 to TRBJ2-7; 11 bases map to TRBD1. The specimen sequenced was peripheral blood. The origin of this receptor is a man older than 75 in a cohort sampled during active COVID-19. DNA of the CDR3: TGTGCCAGCAGCACGGGACAGGGGGTTTACGAGCAGTACTTC. It translates to CASSTGQGVYEQYF.